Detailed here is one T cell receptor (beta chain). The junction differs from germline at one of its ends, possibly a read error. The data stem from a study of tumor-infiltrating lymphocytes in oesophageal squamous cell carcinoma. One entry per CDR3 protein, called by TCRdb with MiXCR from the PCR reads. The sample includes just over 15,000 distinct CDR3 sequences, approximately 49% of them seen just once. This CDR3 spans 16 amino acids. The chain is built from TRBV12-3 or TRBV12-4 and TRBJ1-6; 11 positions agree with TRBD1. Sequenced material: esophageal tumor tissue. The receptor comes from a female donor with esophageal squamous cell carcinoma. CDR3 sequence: CASSLRRTGGLNAQYF. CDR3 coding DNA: TGTGCCAGCAGTTTACGGAGGACAGGGGGCCTCAATGCGCAGTACTTT.